These T cell receptor beta chains were read from a single sample in a study of early T cells in non-severe SARS-CoV-2 infection. MiXCR was run by TCRdb on the 5' RACE reads, yielding one entry per CDR3 protein. The table records 35,000 to 50,000 distinct CDR3 sequences, about 5.9% of them present only once. The sequences come from whole blood, collected at baseline. The receptors originated from an adult who was a healthcare worker with PCR-confirmed SARS-CoV-2 infection or an uninfected control (not recorded which). The CDR3 runs from the conserved cysteine through the conserved F or W. D genes are given only for firm matches. The size field is filled for only some rows; it gives once, few, many or a size class.

V gene	clone size	D gene	J gene	CDR3 DNA	CDR3 protein
TRBV29-1	few	-	TRBJ2-6	TGCAGCGTTGACTGTCGGGAAGCCCTCCTCTCTGGGGCCAACGTCCTGACTTTC	CSVDCREALLSGANVLTF
TRBV3-1	many	-	TRBJ2-3	TGTGCCAGCAGCCACTTTCGATCTAATACGCAGTATTTT	CASSHFRSNTQYF
TRBV21-1	many	-	TRBJ2-3	TGTGCCAGCAGCAAAGTGGGAGCTGCAGATACGCAGTATTTT	CASSKVGAADTQYF
TRBV2	many	-	TRBJ1-6	TGTGCCAGCACGCGGGGGACCCTCGAGGCCCTCCACTTT	CASTRGTLEALHF
TRBV7-2	-	-	TRBJ2-5	TGTGCCAGCAGCTTAGCTGAGGGGTCAGAGACCCAGTACTTC	CASSLAEGSETQYF
TRBV18	many	-	TRBJ2-1	TGTGCCAGCTCACCACCGAACATTTACAATGAGCAGTTCTTC	CASSPPNIYNEQFF
TRBV30	-	-	TRBJ1-1	TGTGCCTGGAGTAAAGGACAGTTGAACACTGAAGCTTTCTTT	CAWSKGQLNTEAFF
TRBV4-2	-	TRBD1	TRBJ2-7	TGTGCCAGCAGCCAAGGCTGGACAGGGTCCTACGAGCAGTACTTC	CASSQGWTGSYEQYF
TRBV12-3/TRBV12-4	-	-	TRBJ2-7	TGTGCCAGCAGTTTCTTCGCCGCCGAGCAGTACTTC	CASSFFAAEQYF
TRBV6-2/TRBV6-3	many	TRBD1	TRBJ1-6	TGTGCCAGCAGTTTCTCCCGGACAGGCGATTACTCCTATAATTCACCCCTCCACTTT	CASSFSRTGDYSYNSPLHF